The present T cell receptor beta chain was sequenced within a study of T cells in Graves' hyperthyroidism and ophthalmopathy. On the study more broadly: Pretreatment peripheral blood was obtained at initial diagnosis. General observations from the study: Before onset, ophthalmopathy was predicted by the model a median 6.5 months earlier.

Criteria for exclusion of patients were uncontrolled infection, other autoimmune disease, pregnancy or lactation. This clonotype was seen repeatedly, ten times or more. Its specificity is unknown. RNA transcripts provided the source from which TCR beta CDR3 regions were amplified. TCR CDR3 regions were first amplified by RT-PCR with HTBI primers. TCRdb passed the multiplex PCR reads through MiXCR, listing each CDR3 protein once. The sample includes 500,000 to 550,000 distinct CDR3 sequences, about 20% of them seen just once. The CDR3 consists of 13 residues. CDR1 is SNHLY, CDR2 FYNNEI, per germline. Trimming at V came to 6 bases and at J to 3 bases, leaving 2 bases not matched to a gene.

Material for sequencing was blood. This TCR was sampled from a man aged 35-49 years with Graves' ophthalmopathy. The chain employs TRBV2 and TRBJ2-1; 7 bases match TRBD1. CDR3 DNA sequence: TGTGCCAGCAGGAGGGGGCTCTACAATGAGCAGTTCTTC. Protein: CASRRGLYNEQFF.